Below, 20 T cell receptor beta chains from the same sample are listed, as sequenced in a study of cytomegalovirus exposure and HLA in healthy donors. The PCR ran on 60 Vbeta and 13 Jbeta primers. TCRdb keeps only in-frame clones here, not all; method: immunoSEQ multiplex PCR. Altogether some 140,000 clones are present, about 76% being singletons, with the ten largest covering 7.7%. Sequenced sample: PBMCs. The receptors were gathered from a man aged 30-40 years in good health and CMV-seropositive.

The rearrangement uses TRBV11-2 and TRBJ2-7; weak D call: TRBD2 (6 bases). The CDR3 totals 15 residues. Trimming removed 1 base from V and 2 bases from J, with 12 bases in between. Germline V gives CDR1 SGHAT, CDR2 FQNNGV. CDR3 coding DNA: TGTGCCAGCAGCTTAGTTGGGGACTCCCCCTACGAGCAGTACTTC. The encoded protein is CASSLVGDSPYEQYF. The full variable domain, its missing parts supplied by reference TRBV11-2 and TRBJ2-7, is EAGVAQSPRYKIIEKRQSVAFWCNPISGHATLYWYQQILGQGPKLLIQFQNNGVVDDSQLPKDRFSAERLKGVDSTLKIQPAKLEDSAVYLCASSLVGDSPYEQYFGPGTRLTVT.

V gene TRBV2 combines with J gene TRBJ2-1; 9 bases align to TRBD1. CDR1 is SNHLY and CDR2 is FYNNEI in the germline V gene. There are 15 residues in the CDR3. The trim removed 5 bases at V and 7 bases at J, leaving 9 bases unmatched. In nucleotides, the CDR3 is TGTGCCAGCAGTATGGACAGGGGAGGGAAGAATGAGCAGTTCTTC. This translates into CASSMDRGGKNEQFF.

The chain carries TRBV6-5 and TRBJ1-6, with 7 nucleotides matching TRBD1. Per the germline V gene, CDR1 is MNHEY and CDR2 is SVGAGI. The junction had 13 bases not matched to a gene; V was cut back by 4 bases and J by 10 bases. This CDR3 is 16 amino acids long. Here the CDR3 reads CASSSYRQGEGSPLHF. The CDR3, as DNA: TGTGCCAGCAGTTCCTACAGACAGGGAGAAGGATCACCCCTCCACTTT.

V and J are TRBV7-2 and TRBJ2-7; 9 bases fit TRBD1. After removal of 4 bases from V and 3 bases from J, the junction contained 13 bases not matched to a gene. Germline V gives CDR1 SGHTA, CDR2 FQGNSA. The CDR3 covers 17 residues. The CDR3 bases are TGTGCCAGCAGCTCGCACCCCGGGACAGGGAAAAACTACGAGCAGTACTTC. Protein: CASSSHPGTGKNYEQYF.

This chain uses TRBV5-6 with TRBJ1-4; TRBD1 aligns across 8 bases. Germline CDR1 reads SGHDT; CDR2 reads YYEEEE. The CDR3 runs 15 residues. Unmatched junction bases numbered 13, after V lost 7 bases and J lost 8 bases. CDR3 coding DNA: TGTGCCAGCGGAAGACAGGGGTCGGGGGGAGAAAAACTGTTTTTT. As protein: CASGRQGSGGEKLFF.

This clone was recorded only once. This chain joins TRBV10-3 and TRBJ2-5; no clear D. The germline CDR1 and CDR2 sequences are ENHRY and SYGVKD. Trimming took off 3 bases at V and 3 bases at J, with 8 bases between the two ends. CDR3 length: 13 amino acids. The CDR3 is CAISDYLEETQYF. The CDR3 coding sequence is TGTGCCATCAGTGATTACCTAGAAGAGACCCAGTACTTC.

The rearrangement joins TRBV28 to TRBJ2-2; possible D gene TRBD2, 6 bases. Germline V gene lookup returns CDR1 MDHEN and CDR2 SYDVKM. The CDR3 has 16 amino acids. Trimming removed 6 bases from V and 5 bases from J, with 19 bases in between. The CDR3 DNA follows: TGTGCCAGCAGATTAGCGGAGTCGAAGGGGACCGGGGAGCTGTTTTTT. Amino acids: CASRLAESKGTGELFF.

The chain links TRBV4-2 to TRBJ1-1; D remains unclear. This CDR3 spans 15 amino acids. CDR1 and CDR2 from the germline V gene are LGHNA and YNFKEQ. The ends were cut back, 1 base at V and 1 base at J, with 10 bases in the middle. CDR3 residues: CASSQVQTQNTEAFF. The CDR3 DNA follows: TGTGCCAGCAGCCAAGTCCAAACTCAGAACACTGAAGCTTTCTTT.

The rearrangement links TRBV7-9 to TRBJ1-1; 8 bases map to TRBD1. The germline CDR1 and CDR2 sequences are SEHNR and FQNEAQ (reference sequence). V lost 1 base to trimming and J lost 5 bases; unmatched junction nucleotides: 3. The CDR3 is made up of 14 amino acids. The CDR3 reads CASSLGTGSTEAFF. CDR3 sequence (DNA): TGTGCCAGCAGCTTAGGGACAGGGAGTACTGAAGCTTTCTTT.

This clone occurred once. The rearrangement joins TRBV5-1 to TRBJ1-3; unclear D gene. Trimming took off 0 bases at V and 6 bases at J, with 10 bases between the two ends. The CDR3 runs 14 residues. Germline V lookup: CDR1 SGHRS, CDR2 YFSETQ. The CDR3: CASSLEGSVNTIYF. The CDR3 region has the DNA TGCGCCAGCAGCTTGGAAGGGAGTGTAAACACCATATATTTT.

On this clone: Other DNA sequences of this sample code for an identical CDR3. V gene TRBV6-5 combines with J gene TRBJ2-2; D may be TRBD1 (5 bases). The CDR3 covers 14 residues. V was pared by 6 bases and J by 2 bases, with 10 bases between. Germline-derived CDR1 and CDR2 are MNHEY and SVGAGI. The CDR3, as DNA: TGTGCCAGCAGACAGGAATCTAACACCGGGGAGCTGTTTTTT. Translation: CASRQESNTGELFF.

The chain employs TRBV28 and TRBJ1-2, with 8 bases identical to TRBD1. This CDR3 has 17 residues. In germline, CDR1 is MDHEN, CDR2 SYDVKM. After removal of 1 base from V and 5 bases from J, the junction contained 12 bases not matched to a gene. In nucleotides, the CDR3 is TGTGCCAGCAGTTTATCAGGGGGCCCCACAGGCCTATATGGCTACACCTTC. This codes for CASSLSGGPTGLYGYTF.

This clone was found a few times. CDR3 residues: CASSISPGLQFF. Here the CDR3 DNA reads TGTGCCAGTAGTATCAGCCCGGGACTGCAGTTCTTC. This chain joins TRBV19 and TRBJ2-1; maybe TRBD2 (6 bases). The germline gives CDR1 LNHDA, CDR2 SQIVND (reference sequence). The CDR3 contains 12 residues. Trimming removed 3 bases from V and 12 bases from J, with 12 bases in between.

The V gene is TRBV28, the J gene TRBJ2-7; D uncertain. This CDR3 is 12 amino acids long. The V gene lost 5 bases and the J gene lost 3 bases, with 8 bases spanning the gap. CDR1 and CDR2 (germline): MDHEN, SYDVKM. CDR3 in DNA: TGTGCCAGCAGTCCTCTGCGCTACGAGCAGTACTTC. Its protein product is CASSPLRYEQYF.

The chain recombines TRBV11-2 with TRBJ1-2, with D possibly being TRBD1 (5 bases). V was shortened by 5 bases and J by 8 bases, with 12 bases between the two germline ends. CDR1 and CDR2 from the germline V gene are SGHAT and FQNNGV. This CDR3 comprises 12 residues. The CDR3 DNA is TGTGCCAGCAGCCCAGGGATTAGCGGCTACACCTTC. Amino acids: CASSPGISGYTF.

The V call is TRBV11-1, the J call TRBJ1-1; unclear D gene. V was cut by 2 bases and J by 1 base, with 11 bases left in between. Germline CDR1 and CDR2: SGHAT and FQDESV (reference sequence). This CDR3 contains 15 residues. CDR3 DNA: TGTGCCAGCAGCTTAAGTACTACGTCGAACACTGAAGCTTTCTTT. Translated, it gives CASSLSTTSNTEAFF.

The rearrangement joins TRBV27 to TRBJ2-7; possible D gene TRBD1, 6 bases. The CDR3 runs to 14 residues. Trimming took 3 bases from V and 2 from J, leaving 11 bases between them. In germline, CDR1 is MNHEY, CDR2 SMNVEV (reference sequence). CDR3 in amino acids: CASSFGQGPYEQYF. CDR3 nucleotide sequence: TGTGCCAGCAGTTTTGGGCAGGGGCCCTACGAGCAGTACTTC.

J is TRBJ1-3 and V is TRBV29-1; possible D gene TRBD1, 6 bases. The germline gives CDR1 SQVTM, CDR2 ANQGSEA. V shed 3 bases and J shed 4 bases, with 10 bases lying between them. The CDR3 spans 13 residues. The CDR3 bases are TGCAGCGTTGACGGGGGGCAGGGAAACACCATATATTTT. Protein: CSVDGGQGNTIYF.

The chain has TRBV13 and TRBJ2-7, with 7 positions matching TRBD1. Germline assignment: CDR1 PRHDT and CDR2 FYEKMQ (reference sequence). The CDR3 runs 14 residues. V lost 6 bases and J lost 7; bases outside the gene matches: 12. The chain's CDR3 is CASSLRGLMEEQYF. The DNA of the CDR3 is TGTGCCAGCAGTCTTAGGGGGCTGATGGAGGAGCAGTACTTC. The full variable domain, rest sourced from reference TRBV13 and TRBJ2-7, is AAGVIQSPRHLIKEKRETATLKCYPIPRHDTVYWYQQGPGQDPQFLISFYEKMQSDKGSIPDRFSAQQFSDYHSELNMSSLELGDSALYFCASSLRGLMEEQYFGPGTRLTVT.

This sequence joins TRBV19 and TRBJ1-1; possibly TRBD1 for D (5 bases). Germline CDR1 reads LNHDA; CDR2 reads SQIVND (reference sequence). The ends were cut back, 1 base at V and 4 bases at J, with 13 bases in the middle. The CDR3 consists of 15 residues. In DNA form, the CDR3 reads TGTGCCAGTAGTATAGCCGGGAGGGGCATCACTGAAGCTTTCTTT. This sequence encodes CASSIAGRGITEAFF.